This T cell receptor (beta chain) was found in a study of control samples from healthy donors and cancer patients. Data came from immunoSEQ multiplex PCR; TCRdb stores just in-frame clones and leaves some out. Counted here are around 130,000 clones, about nine tenths occurring once; the ten biggest clones make up approximately 2.7%. This CDR3 comprises 15 residues. Trimming shortened V by 2 bases and J by 2 bases, and 9 bases separated the two germline ends. Germline assignment: CDR1 SEHNR and CDR2 FQNEAQ (reference sequence). The V gene is TRBV7-9, the J gene TRBJ1-4; possibly TRBD1 for D (6 bases). This TCR came from a man younger than 35 in good health. The source material was blood. Written as DNA, the CDR3 is TGTGCCAGCAGCTTAAACAGGGCTACTAATGAAAAACTGTTTTTT. It yields the protein CASSLNRATNEKLFF.